These 20 T cell receptor beta chains came from one sample sequenced in a study of T cell repertoires in cytomegalovirus infection. Their cognate antigens are unknown. Using its own MiXCR run on the reads, TCRdb lists one record per CDR3 protein. This sample has about 920,000 distinct CDR3 sequences, with roughly 30% found just once. Sequenced here: cultured CD8+ T cells from PBMCs, sampled from culture after CMV antigen stimulation. These receptors were obtained from a human donor in good health (CMV status not recorded). Some clones in this sample may be carry-over from other donors' samples.

The J gene is TRBJ1-5, the V gene TRBV9; the D gene is possibly TRBD1 (5 bases). This CDR3 is built from 14 residues. Germline V gene sequence: CDR1 SGDLS, CDR2 YYNGEE. V lost 3 bases and J lost 4, with 11 bases in between. The CDR3: CASSDGAFNQPQHF. DNA for the CDR3: TGTGCCAGCAGCGACGGGGCCTTTAATCAGCCCCAGCATTTT.

V is TRBV6-5 and J is TRBJ1-2; 9 nucleotides line up with TRBD1. V lost 0 bases to trimming and J lost 0 bases; unmatched junction nucleotides: 11. Germline lookup yields CDR1 MNHEY and CDR2 SVGAGI. The CDR3 consists of 19 residues. CDR3: CASSYSFYSGTGSNYGYTF. DNA of the CDR3: TGTGCCAGCAGTTACTCTTTTTACTCCGGGACAGGGTCTAACTATGGCTACACCTTC.

This chain uses TRBV6-1 with TRBJ2-1, with D perhaps TRBD1 or TRBD2 (6 bases each). Germline CDR1 is MNHNS and CDR2 is SASEGT. The CDR3 sequence is 15 residues long. Trimming took off 0 bases at V and 7 bases at J, with 13 bases between the two ends. The CDR3 bases are TGTGCCAGCAGTGAAGCGCCGGGGGCGGGTAATGAGCAGTTCTTC. It codes for CASSEAPGAGNEQFF.

In the case of this clonotype: This sequence may be a read error, since a much larger clone differs from it by one base. The chain links TRBV7-4 to TRBJ2-7; D may be TRBD2 (6 bases). V was shortened by 10 bases and J by 0 bases, with 25 bases between the two germline ends. Looked up from germline, CDR1 is SGHVT and CDR2 is SQSDAQ. The CDR3 is 17 residues long. CDR3 nucleotides: TGTGCCAACCACAAACCCCTTTGCGGGGCGAGCTCCTACGAGCAGTACGTC. Translation: CANHKPLCGASSYEQYV.

V and J are TRBV25-1 and TRBJ2-2; D is undetermined. V was pared by 1 base and J by 7 bases, with 16 bases between. Germline values: CDR1 MGHDK, CDR2 SYGVNS. The CDR3 has 16 amino acids. The DNA for the CDR3 is TGTGCCAGCAGTGAATTAAGGGCAGGCCTCGGCGGGGAGCTGTTTTTT. Protein: CASSELRAGLGGELFF.

This clonotype was recorded at least ten times. This chain links TRBV7-8 with TRBJ2-7, with D possibly TRBD1 on 6 matching bases. Germline V gene lookup returns CDR1 SGHVS and CDR2 FQNEAQ. The CDR3 covers 16 residues. Trimming cost V 1 base and J 0 bases, with 13 bases left between them. This chain's CDR3 is CASSLVTGPSSYEQYF. The CDR3 bases are TGTGCCAGCAGCTTAGTTACAGGGCCGAGCTCCTACGAGCAGTACTTC.

The chain uses TRBV6-2 or TRBV6-3 and TRBJ2-5; D is unclear. CDR1 and CDR2 from the germline V gene are MNHEY and SVGEGT. This CDR3 comprises 8 residues. The CDR3 loop is CAAETQYF. The CDR3 DNA is TGTGCGGCTGAGACCCAGTACTTC.

The chain combines TRBV13 with TRBJ2-5; D is perhaps TRBD1 or TRBD2 (5 bases each). The germline V gene encodes CDR1 PRHDT and CDR2 FYEKMQ (reference sequence). V was pared by 5 bases and J by 5 bases, with 12 bases between. CDR3 length equals 13 residues. The CDR3 DNA reads as TGTGCCAGCAGCCCTCCCTGGGGGGAGACCCAGTACTTC. Its protein is CASSPPWGETQYF. Variable domain in full (rest from reference TRBV13 and TRBJ2-5): AAGVIQSPRHLIKEKRETATLKCYPIPRHDTVYWYQQGPGQDPQFLISFYEKMQSDKGSIPDRFSAQQFSDYHSELNMSSLELGDSALYFCASSPPWGETQYFGPGTRLLVL.

The V and J genes are TRBV6-5 and TRBJ1-2; the D gene is possibly TRBD1 (5 bases). V was pared by 0 bases and J by 4 bases, with 18 bases between. The CDR3 runs to 17 residues. The germline V gene has CDR1 MNHEY and CDR2 SVGAGI. The CDR3 DNA reads as TGTGCCAGCAGTTACTCTCCGGCGGCAGGGACTAGCTATGGCTACACCTTC. Its translation: CASSYSPAAGTSYGYTF.

This chain uses TRBV24-1 with TRBJ2-1; 9 nucleotides line up with TRBD1. Germline CDR1 KGHDR, CDR2 SFDVKD. J was trimmed by 4 bases and V by 4 bases; bases with no gene match: 4. CDR3 length: 15 residues. This CDR3 is CATSERDRVYNEQFF. For the CDR3, the DNA is TGTGCCACCAGTGAAAGGGACAGGGTATACAATGAGCAGTTCTTC.

In this sample, this clonotype turned up a few times. The chain links TRBV6-1 to TRBJ2-7; tentatively, D is TRBD1 or TRBD2 (6 bases each). Per germline, CDR1 MNHNS and CDR2 SASEGT. V lost 1 base, J lost 12 bases, and 13 bases lay in between. The CDR3 is 12 residues long. The CDR3 reads CASSEDRDSRYV. CDR3 in DNA: TGTGCCAGCAGTGAAGACAGGGACTCCCGGTACGTC.

As for this clonotype: At one boundary the junction diverges from the germline segment, which might be a read error. V is TRBV7-6 and J is TRBJ1-1, with a possible D match to TRBD1 (5 bases). CDR3 length: 14 amino acids. In germline, CDR1 is SGHVS, CDR2 FNYEAQ. CDR3 bases: TGTGTCAGCAGCCAGGAGGGGAGTGCCACTGAAGCTTTCTTT. It codes for CVSSQEGSATEAFF.

This clonotype was seen a few times. The chain employs TRBV19 and TRBJ2-1; D call uncertain. The V gene's germline CDR1 is LNHDA and CDR2 SQIVND (reference sequence). V was pared by 4 bases and J by 9 bases, with 4 bases between. The CDR3 runs 10 residues. Here the CDR3 DNA reads TGTGCCAGTAGTAATGGTGAGCAGTTCTTC. Translating it yields CASSNGEQFF. Variable domain in full (rest from reference TRBV19 and TRBJ2-1): DGGITQSPKYLFRKEGQNVTLSCEQNLNHDAMYWYRQDPGQGLRLIYYSQIVNDFQKGDIAEGYSVSREKKESFPLTVTSAQKNPTAFYLCASSNGEQFFGPGTRLTVL.

About this clonotype: This could be a read error, since a much larger clone is one nucleotide away. This sequence joins TRBV7-8 and TRBJ2-1, with a tentative D call TRBD2 (6 bases). Trimming took off 9 bases at V and 2 bases at J, with 11 bases between the two ends. CDR1 and CDR2 from the germline V gene are SGHVS and FQNEAQ. The CDR3 consists of 13 residues. The DNA for the CDR3 is TGTGCCAGGGTTAGCGGCGCCTACAATGAGCAGTTCTTC. This sequence encodes CARVSGAYNEQFF.

V usage is TRBV7-9 and J usage is TRBJ1-1, with D tentatively TRBD1 (5 bases). V gave up 5 bases and J gave up 3 bases, with 16 bases separating them. Germline lookup yields CDR1 SEHNR and CDR2 FQNEAQ (reference sequence). The CDR3 totals 15 residues. The CDR3: CASSRPQGEDTEAFF. For the CDR3, the DNA is TGTGCCAGCAGCAGACCCCAGGGAGAGGACACTGAAGCTTTCTTT.

This chain uses TRBV6-2 or TRBV6-3 with TRBJ2-5, with D perhaps TRBD2 (6 bases). The CDR3 extends over 15 amino acids. Germline CDR1 and CDR2: MNHEY and SVGEGT. V lost 6 bases to trimming and J lost 5 bases, with 19 bases between them. The CDR3 region has the DNA TGTGCCAGCAGGCCGGGAGAGGCTCAGTTTGAGACCCAGTACTTC. Protein: CASRPGEAQFETQYF.

The J gene is TRBJ2-1, the V gene TRBV12-3 or TRBV12-4; 11 nucleotides agree with TRBD2. The trim removed 3 bases at V and 8 bases at J, leaving 6 bases unmatched. This CDR3 comprises 15 residues. The CDR3 spells CASSLILAGEDEQFF. In nucleotides, the CDR3 is TGTGCCAGCAGTTTGATACTAGCGGGGGAGGATGAGCAGTTCTTC.

This clonotype was recorded a few times. The genes are TRBV6-6 and TRBJ2-3; 12 bases align to TRBD2. The V segment lost 0 bases and the J segment 1 base; nucleotides outside the gene matches: 2. The CDR3 contains 17 residues. Germline CDR1 reads MNHNY; CDR2 reads SVGAGI (reference sequence). CDR3 DNA: TGTGCCAGCAGTTACTCCCGGACTAGCGGGGGCACAGATACGCAGTATTTT. Encoded protein: CASSYSRTSGGTDTQYF.

The rearrangement joins TRBV4-1 to TRBJ1-5, with D unresolved. The CDR3 contains 13 residues. V was pared by 1 base and J by 4 bases, with 5 bases between. CDR1 MGHRA and CDR2 YSYEKL come from the germline V gene. In DNA form, the CDR3 reads TGCGCCAGCAGCCAAGCTGTGAATCAGCCCCAGCATTTT. This encodes CASSQAVNQPQHF.

This clonotype was observed at least ten times. V and J are TRBV7-8 and TRBJ2-7; D ambiguous. The germline V gene has CDR1 SGHVS and CDR2 FQNEAQ. V lost 1 base, J lost 4 bases, and 8 bases lay in between. The length of the CDR3 is 13 residues. The CDR3 DNA reads TGTGCCAGCAGCTTAGAGGCCGCGTACGAGCAGTACTTC. Encoded protein: CASSLEAAYEQYF.